This TCR beta chain emerged from a study of blood T cell repertoires in COVID-19. Study-level background: The samples span acute and convalescent COVID-19 from the United States, Italy and Spain. In each case, the material was cDNA or gDNA derived from T cells, B-cell-depleted T cells, or PBMCs.

Original analysis: Amplifying reference gene primers gave estimates of nucleated cell counts. Here immunoSEQ multiplex PCR was the method, and the copy in TCRdb shows in-frame clones only, minus some. V and J calls and clone size follow that table, whereas D and trimming were derived from the DNA. The sample holds a few hundred thousand clones, about 85% seen once. Germline values: CDR1 SGHRS, CDR2 YFSETQ. The CDR3 spans 21 residues. V dropped 4 bases and J dropped 0; count of bases not matched to a gene: 19. The gene calls are TRBV5-1 and TRBJ2-3; 11 bases fit TRBD1. This clonotype originated in a human donor with COVID-19, enrolled during active disease. The donor label of this sample is uncertain. Sequences were obtained from peripheral blood. The CDR3 loop is CASSPGLGSGTGGSSTDTQYF. The CDR3 nucleotides are TGCGCCAGCAGCCCCGGCCTGGGGTCCGGGACAGGGGGTTCTAGCACAGATACGCAGTATTTT.